A single sample gave rise to the 7 T cell receptor beta chains below, sequenced in a study of T cell responses to AZD1222 COVID-19 vaccine. Some clones are missing from TCRdb's copy, which holds only in-frame ones; the method was immunoSEQ multiplex PCR. The repertoire holds 130,000 to 150,000 clones, with approximately 90% as singletons. This sample comprised peripheral blood, obtained on day 0 of AZD1222 vaccination. The receptors derive from an adult in good health.

The rearrangement uses TRBV7-9 and TRBJ2-2; 7 nucleotides line up with TRBD2. The germline V gene encodes CDR1 SEHNR and CDR2 FQNEAQ (reference sequence). The length of the CDR3 is 15 residues. Unmatched junction bases numbered 7, after V lost 5 bases and J lost 4 bases. For the CDR3, the DNA is TGTGCCAGCAGCGATCGGTGGGGGGGCACCGGGGAGCTGTTTTTT. This gives the protein CASSDRWGGTGELFF.

The gene calls are TRBV9 and TRBJ2-6; D is possibly TRBD2 (6 bases). This CDR3 has 17 amino acids. CDR1 SGDLS and CDR2 YYNGEE come from the germline V gene. Trimming took 2 bases from V and 1 from J, leaving 13 bases between them. This CDR3 reads CASSVVGLASGANVLTF. CDR3 coding DNA: TGTGCCAGCAGCGTTGTGGGTCTAGCGTCTGGGGCCAACGTCCTGACTTTC. The variable domain in full, completed from reference TRBV9 and TRBJ2-6, reads DSGVTQTPKHLITATGQRVTLRCSPRSGDLSVYWYQQSLDQGLQFLIQYYNGEERAKGNILERFSAQQFPDLHSELNLSSLELGDSALYFCASSVVGLASGANVLTFGAGSRLTVL.

The chain joins TRBV21-1 to TRBJ2-7; the table's D gene call, TRBD1, was not cross checked with the DNA. TRBV21-1 is annotated as a pseudogene. The length of the CDR3 is 14 residues. The CDR3 DNA follows: TGTGCCAGCAGCCCCCAACAGGCCTCCTACGAGCAGTACTTC. It is translated as CASSPQQASYEQYF.

This chain connects TRBV5-1 to TRBJ1-6; 10 bases match TRBD1. With 3 bases clipped from V and 5 bases from J, the junction kept 5 bases outside the gene matches. Germline V gene sequence: CDR1 SGHRS, CDR2 YFSETQ. There are 16 residues in the CDR3. The CDR3 is CASSSTGTGDNSPLHF. CDR3 nucleotides: TGCGCCAGCAGCTCTACCGGGACAGGGGATAATTCACCCCTCCACTTT.

The genes are TRBV4-3 and TRBJ1-2, with D uncertain. The ends were cut back, 0 bases at V and 3 bases at J, with 14 bases in the middle. This CDR3 region has 16 residues. Germline lookup yields CDR1 LGHNA and CDR2 YSLEER. The chain's CDR3 is CASSQDLGTRDYGYTF. The CDR3 DNA is TGCGCCAGCAGCCAAGATCTCGGCACACGGGACTATGGCTACACCTTC.

The rearrangement links TRBV5-1 to TRBJ2-5, with D tentatively TRBD1 (6 bases). This CDR3 comprises 14 residues. The V and J ends lost 4 bases and 1 base respectively, with 11 bases between them. In germline, CDR1 is SGHRS, CDR2 YFSETQ. DNA of the CDR3: TGCGCCAGCAGCGCGACAGGCTCCCAAGAGACCCAGTACTTC. Translation: CASSATGSQETQYF. The full variable domain, with the rest looked up from reference TRBV5-1 and TRBJ2-5, is KAGVTQTPRYLIKTRGQQVTLSCSPISGHRSVSWYQQTPGQGLQFLFEYFSETQRNKGNFPGRFSGRQFSNSRSEMNVSTLELGDSALYLCASSATGSQETQYFGPGTRLLVL.

V and J are TRBV7-9 and TRBJ2-1; D remains ambiguous. The CDR3 is made up of 14 amino acids. Germline CDR1 SEHNR, CDR2 FQNEAQ (reference sequence). With 7 bases removed from V and 0 bases from J, the gap between germline ends came to 10 bases. Here the CDR3 DNA reads TGTGCCAGCACGCCCGCGGCCTCCTACAATGAGCAGTTCTTC. This sequence encodes CASTPAASYNEQFF. The full variable domain, completed using reference TRBV7-9 and TRBJ2-1, is DTGVSQNPRHKITKRGQNVTFRCDPISEHNRLYWYRQTLGQGPEFLTYFQNEAQLEKSRLLSDRFSAERPKGSFSTLEIQRTEQGDSAMYLCASTPAASYNEQFFGPGTRLTVL.